This is a list of T cell receptor beta chains from one sample in a study of blood T cell repertoires in COVID-19. Profiling relied on immunoSEQ multiplex PCR, and the TCRdb table lists in-frame clones only, not all of them. The data show around 300,000 clones, approximately 85% seen once. The sequenced sample was peripheral blood. The receptor source for this set is a human donor in a cohort sampled during active COVID-19. The CDR3 runs from the conserved cysteine through the conserved F or W. The D gene is left open where the match is weak. Not all rows give a size; the values are once, few, many and, for expanded clones, a class.

v_gene: TRBV24-1
j_gene: TRBJ2-1
d_gene: NA
abundance: NA
CDR3aa: CATSEGRGAVNEQFF
CDR3nt: TGTGCCACCAGTGAAGGCCGGGGGGCGGTGAATGAGCAGTTCTTC

v_gene: TRBV2
j_gene: TRBJ2-7
d_gene: TRBD2
abundance: NA
CDR3aa: CASSPRGGPYEQYF
CDR3nt: TGTGCCAGCAGTCCTCGGGGGGGGCCGTACGAGCAGTACTTC

v_gene: TRBV19
j_gene: TRBJ1-4
d_gene: NA
abundance: NA
CDR3aa: CASGKDSSTNEKLFF
CDR3nt: TGTGCCAGTGGGAAAGACAGCTCAACTAATGAAAAACTGTTTTTT

v_gene: TRBV30
j_gene: TRBJ2-4
d_gene: NA
abundance: NA
CDR3aa: CAWSVGGRSKNIQYF
CDR3nt: TGTGCCTGGAGTGTCGGGGGTCGGTCCAAAAACATTCAGTACTTC

v_gene: TRBV5-1
j_gene: TRBJ2-3
d_gene: TRBD2
abundance: NA
CDR3aa: CASSLLAGLGDTQYF
CDR3nt: TGCGCCAGCAGCTTACTAGCGGGGTTGGGAGATACGCAGTATTTT

v_gene: TRBV21-1
j_gene: TRBJ2-6
d_gene: NA
abundance: NA
CDR3aa: CATPPNPPGANVLTF
CDR3nt: TGTGCCACCCCCCCTAATCCTCCTGGGGCCAACGTCCTGACTTTC

v_gene: TRBV12-3/TRBV12-4
j_gene: TRBJ1-2
d_gene: TRBD1
abundance: NA
CDR3aa: CASSADRGRGYTF
CDR3nt: TGTGCCAGCAGCGCAGACAGGGGAAGGGGCTACACCTTC

v_gene: TRBV6-5
j_gene: TRBJ1-6
d_gene: NA
abundance: few
CDR3aa: CASSYKPFSPLHF
CDR3nt: TGTGCCAGCAGTTATAAGCCATTTTCACCCCTCCACTTT

v_gene: TRBV6-4
j_gene: TRBJ1-6
d_gene: NA
abundance: few
CDR3aa: CASSDEYGRGLHF
CDR3nt: TGTGCCAGCAGTGATGAATACGGGAGGGGCCTCCACTTT

v_gene: TRBV2
j_gene: TRBJ1-5
d_gene: NA
abundance: NA
CDR3aa: CASSQGFDQPQHF
CDR3nt: TGTGCCAGCAGCCAGGGGTTCGACCAGCCCCAGCATTTT

v_gene: TRBV7-9
j_gene: TRBJ2-7
d_gene: NA
abundance: few
CDR3aa: CASSLDSPTSSYEQYF
CDR3nt: TGTGCCAGCAGCTTGGACAGCCCTACCTCCTCCTACGAGCAGTACTTC

v_gene: TRBV5-5
j_gene: TRBJ2-5
d_gene: NA
abundance: NA
CDR3aa: CASSRTEETQYF
CDR3nt: TGTGCCAGCAGCCGGACAGAAGAGACCCAGTACTTC

v_gene: TRBV30
j_gene: TRBJ2-1
d_gene: NA
abundance: once
CDR3aa: CAWVQNELDEQFF
CDR3nt: TGTGCCTGGGTCCAGAACGAATTGGATGAGCAGTTCTTC

v_gene: TRBV23-1
j_gene: TRBJ1-2
d_gene: NA
abundance: NA
CDR3aa: CASRQGRYGYTF
CDR3nt: TGCGCCAGCAGACAGGGTCGGTATGGCTACACCTTC

v_gene: TRBV15
j_gene: TRBJ1-4
d_gene: NA
abundance: NA
CDR3aa: CATSGGKGESEKLFF
CDR3nt: TGTGCCACCAGCGGGGGAAAGGGGGAGTCCGAAAAACTGTTTTTT

v_gene: TRBV10-3
j_gene: TRBJ2-1
d_gene: TRBD1
abundance: NA
CDR3aa: CAISEAGQGFMFF
CDR3nt: TGTGCCATCAGTGAAGCCGGACAGGGGTTTATGTTCTTC

v_gene: TRBV19
j_gene: TRBJ2-1
d_gene: NA
abundance: NA
CDR3aa: CASSRGNYNEQFF
CDR3nt: TGTGCCAGTAGTCGAGGGAACTACAATGAGCAGTTCTTC

v_gene: TRBV19
j_gene: TRBJ2-7
d_gene: NA
abundance: once
CDR3aa: CASSIGYRVYEQYF
CDR3nt: TGTGCCAGTAGTATAGGTTACAGAGTCTACGAGCAGTACTTC

v_gene: TRBV18
j_gene: TRBJ1-1
d_gene: TRBD1
abundance: NA
CDR3aa: CASSEQGAEAFF
CDR3nt: TGTGCCAGCTCGGAACAGGGGGCGGAAGCTTTCTTT

v_gene: TRBV7-2
j_gene: TRBJ2-1
d_gene: NA
abundance: NA
CDR3aa: CASSPGHTSYNEQFF
CDR3nt: TGTGCCAGCAGCCCGGGACACACTTCCTACAATGAGCAGTTCTTC

v_gene: TRBV6-5
j_gene: TRBJ1-1
d_gene: NA
abundance: NA
CDR3aa: CASSTQNPVKAFF
CDR3nt: TGTGCCAGCAGTACTCAAAACCCTGTTAAAGCTTTCTTT

v_gene: TRBV3-1/TRBV3-2
j_gene: TRBJ1-2
d_gene: NA
abundance: NA
CDR3aa: CASSQEAGSDGYTF
CDR3nt: TGTGCCAGCAGCCAAGAGGCAGGATCTGATGGCTACACCTTC

v_gene: TRBV5-6
j_gene: TRBJ2-3
d_gene: TRBD2
abundance: NA
CDR3aa: CASSFSGGAMDTQYF
CDR3nt: TGTGCCAGCAGCTTCAGCGGGGGGGCCATGGATACGCAGTATTTT

v_gene: TRBV5-1
j_gene: TRBJ1-1
d_gene: NA
abundance: NA
CDR3aa: CASSYGGDTEAFF
CDR3nt: TGCGCCAGCAGTTATGGGGGGGACACTGAAGCTTTCTTT

v_gene: TRBV6-5
j_gene: TRBJ2-3
d_gene: NA
abundance: NA
CDR3aa: CASRGGGTDTQYF
CDR3nt: TGTGCCAGCCGAGGAGGGGGCACAGATACGCAGTATTTT

v_gene: TRBV6-5
j_gene: TRBJ1-5
d_gene: TRBD1
abundance: NA
CDR3aa: CASRPSGGGNQPQHF
CDR3nt: TGTGCCAGCAGGCCATCAGGGGGCGGCAATCAGCCCCAGCATTTT

v_gene: TRBV5-1
j_gene: TRBJ2-3
d_gene: NA
abundance: once
CDR3aa: CASSFEGGTDTQYF
CDR3nt: TGCGCCAGCAGCTTCGAGGGGGGGACAGATACGCAGTATTTT

v_gene: TRBV13
j_gene: TRBJ1-6
d_gene: NA
abundance: NA
CDR3aa: CASSLGTGPSPLHF
CDR3nt: TGTGCCAGCAGCTTAGGGACAGGACCTTCACCCCTCCACTTT

v_gene: TRBV5-5
j_gene: TRBJ1-1
d_gene: NA
abundance: NA
CDR3aa: CASSLGVGATEAFF
CDR3nt: TGTGCCAGCAGCTTGGGGGTAGGGGCGACTGAAGCTTTCTTT

v_gene: TRBV7-8
j_gene: TRBJ1-5
d_gene: NA
abundance: NA
CDR3aa: CASSLEGGNQPQHF
CDR3nt: TGTGCCAGCAGCTTAGAGGGCGGGAATCAGCCCCAGCATTTT

v_gene: TRBV30
j_gene: TRBJ2-7
d_gene: NA
abundance: few
CDR3aa: CAWSVTGRGEQYF
CDR3nt: TGTGCCTGGAGTGTTACAGGGAGGGGGGAGCAGTACTTC

v_gene: TRBV7-9
j_gene: TRBJ2-2
d_gene: NA
abundance: NA
CDR3aa: CASSLGQNTGELFF
CDR3nt: TGTGCCAGCAGCCTAGGACAGAACACCGGGGAGCTGTTTTTT

v_gene: TRBV27
j_gene: TRBJ2-3
d_gene: TRBD1
abundance: few
CDR3aa: CASGLGTGGTDTQYF
CDR3nt: TGTGCCAGCGGACTCGGGACAGGGGGCACAGATACGCAGTATTTT

v_gene: TRBV7-2
j_gene: TRBJ2-5
d_gene: TRBD2
abundance: few
CDR3aa: CASSLALLAGGETQYF
CDR3nt: TGTGCCAGCAGCTTAGCCCTACTAGCGGGGGGAGAGACCCAGTACTTC

v_gene: TRBV7-9
j_gene: TRBJ2-2
d_gene: TRBD1
abundance: NA
CDR3aa: CAVSGGYTGELFF
CDR3nt: TGTGCCGTTTCAGGGGGCTACACCGGGGAGCTGTTTTTT

v_gene: TRBV5-1
j_gene: TRBJ1-2
d_gene: TRBD1
abundance: NA
CDR3aa: CASSLADRGLSNGYTF
CDR3nt: TGCGCCAGCAGCTTGGCTGACAGGGGGCTCTCGAATGGCTACACCTTC

v_gene: TRBV14
j_gene: TRBJ2-7
d_gene: TRBD2
abundance: NA
CDR3aa: CASSHPRSFLGLEDYEQYF
CDR3nt: TGTGCCAGCAGCCACCCCCGTTCGTTCTTGGGACTAGAAGACTACGAGCAGTACTTC